The T cell receptor beta chain under discussion was sequenced for a study of blood T cell repertoires in COVID-19. Study at large: The cDNA or gDNA used as material had been derived from T cells, B-cell-depleted T cells, or PBMCs.

Germline V gives CDR1 LNHDA, CDR2 SQIVND (reference sequence). The CDR3 runs to 16 residues. V lost 5 bases and J 4 bases, leaving 20 bases between the germline ends. Original analysis: Estimates of nucleated cell counts were drawn from the amplification of reference gene primers. Repertoires were generated with immunoSEQ multiplex PCR, while TCRdb's copy carries only in-frame clones and drops some. That table gives V, J and clone size, and the DNA gave D and trimming. This table holds around 180,000 clones, about 82% found once. The chain links TRBV19 to TRBJ1-2; tentatively, D is TRBD1 (5 bases). The receptor was derived from a woman aged 25 to 39 with acute or convalescent COVID-19. Specimen: peripheral blood. The CDR3 is CASSSRALTELYGYTF. DNA of the CDR3: TGTGCCAGTAGTTCCCGGGCCTTGACAGAGCTCTATGGCTACACCTTC.